Ten or more counts support the clone carrying this T cell receptor (beta chain). The antigen remains unidentified. This sample is drawn from a study of spatial heterogeneity in lung cancer. Across the study: The donors comprised some 70 untreated early-stage non-small cell lung cancer patients.

Single TCR cDNA molecules each had their own unique molecular identifier. TCRdb called the 5' RACE reads again in MiXCR, with one record for every CDR3 protein. The table lists about 45,000 distinct CDR3 sequences, approximately 24% of them singletons, with 7% to 7.5% in the top ten. Time point meaning: blood at routine non-recurrence follow-up after resection. Sequencing was performed on whole RNA extracted from tumor and nontumor lung tissue, or from frozen PBMC, and the material was left unsorted. Regarding the study as a whole: Blood carried ubiquitous expanded tumor TCRs more at resection than follow-up.

V was trimmed by 7 bases and J by 3 bases, leaving 15 bases between them. The CDR3 is made up of 14 amino acids. CDR1 and CDR2 from the germline V gene are WSHSY and SAAADI. The clonotype comes from a female donor with early-stage non-small cell lung cancer. The chain employs TRBV10-2 and TRBJ1-1, with a possible D match to TRBD1 (6 bases). Sequenced material: PBMCs, taken at follow-up. The CDR3 DNA is TGCGCCAGCACTCAACAGGGAAGGGACACTGAAGCTTTCTTT. It codes for CASTQQGRDTEAFF.